One sample yielded the 16 T cell receptor beta chains listed below, sequenced in a study of beta chain features in type 1 diabetes. The sequenced template was cDNA made from the entire isolated RNA. Sequencing was performed with immunoSEQ multiplex PCR; in TCRdb, only in-frame clones are kept and a portion is missing. The sample has more than 200,000 clones, 16% seen once. These receptors have no identified antigens. Study-level findings and limits: Across all four CD4+ subsets, people with type 1 diabetes showed modestly shorter TCRB CDR3s.

Sequencing used naive CD4+ T cells from blood. Receptor source: a man aged 25 to 40 with type 1 diabetes.

This clone was counted between two and nine times. The chain has TRBV5-4 and TRBJ2-7; 8 bases map to TRBD1. V trimming: 4 bases; J trimming: 2 bases; junction bases outside the gene matches: 5. This CDR3 is built from 14 residues. Germline V gene data show CDR1 as SGHNT and CDR2 as YYREEE (reference sequence). CDR3: CASSLTGVAYEQYF. CDR3 bases: TGTGCCAGCAGCCTGACAGGGGTTGCCTACGAGCAGTACTTC. Looking up the rest from reference TRBV5-4 and TRBJ2-7 gives the full variable domain: ETGVTQSPTHLIKTRGQQVTLRCSSQSGHNTVSWYQQALGQGPQFIFQYYREEENGRGNFPPRFSGLQFPNYSSELNVNALELDDSALYLCASSLTGVAYEQYFGPGTRLTVT.

This clone has only a few counts. This sequence joins TRBV7-9 and TRBJ2-7; possibly TRBD1 for D (6 bases). CDR1 is SEHNR, CDR2 FQNEAQ, per germline (reference sequence). Trimming stripped 0 bases from V and 6 bases from J, with 9 bases between. The CDR3 spans 13 residues. CDR3 loop: CASSLALRGEQYF. The CDR3 nucleotides are TGTGCCAGCAGCTTAGCCCTCAGGGGCGAGCAGTACTTC.

The V gene is TRBV2, the J gene TRBJ2-1, with D uncertain. The CDR3 contains 13 residues. Germline CDR1 is SNHLY and CDR2 is FYNNEI. The V gene lost 5 bases and the J gene lost 5 bases, with 10 bases spanning the gap. CDR3 in DNA: TGTGCCAGCAGTCCCGGGTCCGACAATGAGCAGTTCTTC. Translated: CASSPGSDNEQFF.

This chain joins TRBV14 and TRBJ1-2; tentatively, D is TRBD1 (6 bases). CDR3 length: 14 amino acids. Germline loops: CDR1 SGHDN, CDR2 FVKESK. With 6 bases removed from V and 6 bases from J, the gap between germline ends came to 17 bases. CDR3 DNA sequence: TGTGCCAGCAGTTCGGACAGTATCGCGAATGGCTACACCTTC. This gives the protein CASSSDSIANGYTF.

This clone was recorded a few times. The chain uses TRBV28 and TRBJ1-2; 7 bases are a match to TRBD1. V shed 6 bases, J shed 0 bases, and the junction held 7 bases outside the gene matches. The CDR3 totals 15 residues. Germline-derived CDR1 and CDR2 are MDHEN and SYDVKM. The CDR3 here is CASRLRQGPNYGYTF. Here the CDR3 DNA reads TGTGCCAGCAGGCTTCGACAGGGACCTAACTATGGCTACACCTTC.

The rearrangement uses TRBV5-1 and TRBJ2-3; 9 bases line up with TRBD2. The germline gives CDR1 SGHRS, CDR2 YFSETQ. The CDR3 is 16 residues long. The ends lost 0 bases at V and 0 bases at J; junction bases unmatched: 2. CDR3 sequence (DNA): TGCGCCAGCAGCTTGGGGACTAGCGCCAGCACAGATACGCAGTATTTT. This encodes CASSLGTSASTDTQYF. Supplemented by reference TRBV5-1 and TRBJ2-3, the full variable domain reads KAGVTQTPRYLIKTRGQQVTLSCSPISGHRSVSWYQQTPGQGLQFLFEYFSETQRNKGNFPGRFSGRQFSNSRSEMNVSTLELGDSALYLCASSLGTSASTDTQYFGPGTRLTVL.

Only a few counts were recorded for this clone. The CDR3: CASSPDRAHGYTF. The CDR3 DNA reads TGTGCCAGCTCGCCGGACAGGGCTCATGGCTACACCTTC. The V gene is TRBV18, the J gene TRBJ1-2, with TRBD1 identical over 8 bases. The germline V gene encodes CDR1 KGHSH and CDR2 LQKENI. The V and J ends lost 6 bases and 6 bases, in that order; junction bases with no gene match: 6. CDR3 length: 13 amino acids.

This clone was observed once. The chain combines TRBV4-1 with TRBJ2-5; TRBD1 might be the D (6 bases). The V and J ends lost 5 bases and 3 bases respectively, with 16 bases between them. This CDR3 comprises 15 residues. Germline V gene data show CDR1 as MGHRA and CDR2 as YSYEKL. The CDR3 loop reads CASSARTGPEETQYF. The CDR3 nucleotides read TGCGCCAGCAGCGCCCGAACAGGGCCCGAAGAGACCCAGTACTTC.

The rearrangement joins TRBV11-2 to TRBJ2-5, with no clear D. Trimming stripped 1 base from V and 3 bases from J, with 6 bases between. CDR1 and CDR2 from the germline V gene are SGHAT and FQNNGV. The CDR3 covers 13 residues. In DNA form, the CDR3 reads TGTGCCAGCAGCTTAGGGGAAAAAGAGACCCAGTACTTC. Its protein product is CASSLGEKETQYF. The complete variable domain, with remaining parts taken from reference TRBV11-2 and TRBJ2-5, reads EAGVAQSPRYKIIEKRQSVAFWCNPISGHATLYWYQQILGQGPKLLIQFQNNGVVDDSQLPKDRFSAERLKGVDSTLKIQPAKLEDSAVYLCASSLGEKETQYFGPGTRLLVL.

This chain links TRBV18 with TRBJ2-2; possible D gene TRBD1, 7 bases. There are 15 residues in the CDR3. The V and J ends lost 3 bases and 6 bases respectively, with 14 bases between them. Germline loops: CDR1 KGHSH, CDR2 LQKENI. The CDR3 nucleotides read TGTGCCAGCTCACCCGTGGAGGGGGCGTCCGGGGAGCTGTTTTTT. Translated: CASSPVEGASGELFF.

The genes are TRBV5-4 and TRBJ2-7, with D maybe TRBD1 (6 bases). The V and J ends lost 1 base and 0 bases respectively, with 11 bases between them. The germline CDR1 and CDR2 sequences are SGHNT and YYREEE (reference sequence). This CDR3 is 15 amino acids long. The CDR3 is CASSLTRTDSYEQYF. For the CDR3, the DNA is TGTGCCAGCAGCTTGACTCGGACAGACTCCTACGAGCAGTACTTC.

The chain carries TRBV11-3 and TRBJ2-3; the match to TRBD1 covers 7 bases. V was pared by 5 bases and J by 1 base, with 6 bases of the junction left unmatched. The CDR3 extends over 15 amino acids. The germline V gene encodes CDR1 SGHNT and CDR2 YENEEA. CDR3 bases: TGTGCCAGCAGCCTCCGGACAGGAGGCACAGATACGCAGTATTTT. Residues: CASSLRTGGTDTQYF.

This clone was detected only a few times. Other DNA sequences in the sample encode the same CDR3. The chain is built from TRBV29-1 and TRBJ2-1; the D gene could be TRBD1 or TRBD2 (5 bases each). Trimming took off 6 bases at V and 2 bases at J, with 11 bases between the two ends. Germline V lookup: CDR1 SQVTM, CDR2 ANQGSEA. The CDR3 spans 13 residues. CDR3 DNA sequence: TGCAGCGTCGCCGGGACGGCCTACAATGAGCAGTTCTTC. It encodes CSVAGTAYNEQFF.

The table lists this clone with a few counts. The chain couples TRBV19 to TRBJ2-3, with D hard to call. V was trimmed by 0 bases and J by 2 bases, leaving 6 bases between them. Germline CDR1 reads LNHDA; CDR2 reads SQIVND (reference sequence). The CDR3 consists of 14 residues. This CDR3 is CASSIDSPTDTQYF. CDR3 bases: TGTGCCAGTAGTATAGATTCACCCACAGATACGCAGTATTTT.

With regard to this clone: Other DNA sequences of this sample code for an identical CDR3. The chain is built from TRBV9 and TRBJ2-2; D call uncertain. The V end lost 2 bases, the J end lost 6 bases, and 5 bases lay between the germline ends. Germline V CDR1 and CDR2: SGDLS, YYNGEE. The CDR3 sequence is 12 residues long. CDR3 loop: CASSVLAGELFF. CDR3 nucleotide sequence: TGTGCCAGCAGCGTTTTGGCCGGGGAGCTGTTTTTT. Using reference TRBV9 and TRBJ2-2 for the parts outside the CDR3, the full variable domain is DSGVTQTPKHLITATGQRVTLRCSPRSGDLSVYWYQQSLDQGLQFLIQYYNGEERAKGNILERFSAQQFPDLHSELNLSSLELGDSALYFCASSVLAGELFFGEGSRLTVL.

Only a few counts were recorded for this clone. This chain uses TRBV2 with TRBJ1-1, with D hard to call. From germline, CDR1 is SNHLY and CDR2 FYNNEI. V lost 8 bases and J lost 0, with 7 bases in between. This CDR3 has 12 amino acids. As DNA, the CDR3 is TGTGCCAGCCCGGAGGTGAACACTGAAGCTTTCTTT. It yields the protein CASPEVNTEAFF.